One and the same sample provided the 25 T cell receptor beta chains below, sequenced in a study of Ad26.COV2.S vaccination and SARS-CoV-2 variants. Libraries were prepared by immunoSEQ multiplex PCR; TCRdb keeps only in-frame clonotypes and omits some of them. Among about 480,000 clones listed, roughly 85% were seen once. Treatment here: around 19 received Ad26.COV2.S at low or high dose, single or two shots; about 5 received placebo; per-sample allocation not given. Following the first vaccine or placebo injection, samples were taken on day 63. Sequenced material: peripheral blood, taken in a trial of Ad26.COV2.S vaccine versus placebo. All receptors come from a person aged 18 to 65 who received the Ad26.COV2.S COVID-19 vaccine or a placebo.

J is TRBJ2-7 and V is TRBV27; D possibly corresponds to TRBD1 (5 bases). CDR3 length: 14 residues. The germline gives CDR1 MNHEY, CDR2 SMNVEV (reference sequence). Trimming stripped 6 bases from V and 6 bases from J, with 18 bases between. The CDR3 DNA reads TGTGCCAGCAGCCTACAGGTTGTCGGCTCCGAGCAGTACTTC. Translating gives CASSLQVVGSEQYF.

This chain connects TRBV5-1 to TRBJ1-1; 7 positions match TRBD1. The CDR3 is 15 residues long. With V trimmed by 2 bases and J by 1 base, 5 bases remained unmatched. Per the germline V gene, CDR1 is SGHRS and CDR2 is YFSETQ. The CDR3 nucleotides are TGCGCCAGCAGCTTAGGCCGGACAGGGAACACTGAAGCTTTCTTT. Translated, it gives CASSLGRTGNTEAFF.

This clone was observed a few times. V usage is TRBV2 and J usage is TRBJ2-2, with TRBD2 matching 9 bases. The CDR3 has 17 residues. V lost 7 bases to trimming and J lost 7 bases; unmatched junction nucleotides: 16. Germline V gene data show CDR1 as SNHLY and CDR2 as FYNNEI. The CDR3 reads CASTRGSGRIIGGELFF. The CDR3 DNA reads TGTGCCAGCACCCGGGGTAGCGGGAGAATTATTGGCGGGGAGCTGTTTTTT.

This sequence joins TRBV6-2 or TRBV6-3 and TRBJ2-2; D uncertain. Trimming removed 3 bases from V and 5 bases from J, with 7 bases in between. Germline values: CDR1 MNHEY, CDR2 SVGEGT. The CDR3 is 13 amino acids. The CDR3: CASSYMQTGELFF. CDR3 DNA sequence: TGTGCCAGCAGTTATATGCAAACCGGGGAGCTGTTTTTT.

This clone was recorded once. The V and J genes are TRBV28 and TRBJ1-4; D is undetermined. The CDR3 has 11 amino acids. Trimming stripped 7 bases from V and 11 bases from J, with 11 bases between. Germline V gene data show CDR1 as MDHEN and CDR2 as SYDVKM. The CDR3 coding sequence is TGTGCCAGCACCTCCTTAGGGAAACTGTTTTTT. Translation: CASTSLGKLFF.

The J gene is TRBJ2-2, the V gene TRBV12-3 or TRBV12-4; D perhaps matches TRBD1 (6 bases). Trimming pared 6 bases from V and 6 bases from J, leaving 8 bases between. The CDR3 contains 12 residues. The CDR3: CASRSGAGELFF. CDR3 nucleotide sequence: TGTGCCAGCAGATCAGGGGCCGGGGAGCTGTTTTTT.

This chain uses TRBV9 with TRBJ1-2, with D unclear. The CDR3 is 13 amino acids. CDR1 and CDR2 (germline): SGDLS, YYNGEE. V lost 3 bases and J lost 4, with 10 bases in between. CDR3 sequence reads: CASSGAFPYGYTF. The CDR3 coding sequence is TGTGCCAGCAGCGGCGCGTTCCCCTATGGCTACACCTTC.

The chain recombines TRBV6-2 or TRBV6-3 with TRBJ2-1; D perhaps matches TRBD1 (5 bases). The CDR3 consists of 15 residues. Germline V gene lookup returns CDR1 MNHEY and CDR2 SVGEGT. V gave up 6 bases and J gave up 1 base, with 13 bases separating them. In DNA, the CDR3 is TGTGCCAGCAGCTTACAGGCTGGGTCCTACAATGAGCAGTTCTTC. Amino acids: CASSLQAGSYNEQFF.

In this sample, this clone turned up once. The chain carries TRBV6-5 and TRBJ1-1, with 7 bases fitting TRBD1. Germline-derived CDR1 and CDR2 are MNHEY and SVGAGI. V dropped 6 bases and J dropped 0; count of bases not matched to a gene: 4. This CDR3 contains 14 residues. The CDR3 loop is CASRRGGLNTEAFF. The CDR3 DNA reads TGTGCCAGCAGACGAGGGGGCTTGAACACTGAAGCTTTCTTT.

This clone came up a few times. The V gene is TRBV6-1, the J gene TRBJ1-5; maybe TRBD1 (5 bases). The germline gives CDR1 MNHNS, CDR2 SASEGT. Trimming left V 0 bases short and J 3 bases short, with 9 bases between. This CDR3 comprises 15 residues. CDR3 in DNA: TGTGCCAGCAGTGAAGCTAGAGGACACAATCAGCCCCAGCATTTT. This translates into CASSEARGHNQPQHF.

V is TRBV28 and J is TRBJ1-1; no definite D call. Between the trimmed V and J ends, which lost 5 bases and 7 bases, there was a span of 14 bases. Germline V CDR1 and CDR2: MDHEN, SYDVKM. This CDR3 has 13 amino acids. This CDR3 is CASSLGRPHEAFF. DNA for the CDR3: TGTGCCAGCAGTCTAGGGAGGCCCCATGAAGCTTTCTTT.

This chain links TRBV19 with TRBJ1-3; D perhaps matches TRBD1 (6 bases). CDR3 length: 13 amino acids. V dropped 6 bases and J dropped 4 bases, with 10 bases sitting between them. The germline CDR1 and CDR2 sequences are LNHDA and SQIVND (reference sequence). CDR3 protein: CASSEQGGNTIYF. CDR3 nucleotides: TGTGCCAGTAGCGAACAGGGAGGAAACACCATATATTTT. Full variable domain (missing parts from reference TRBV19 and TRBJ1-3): DGGITQSPKYLFRKEGQNVTLSCEQNLNHDAMYWYRQDPGQGLRLIYYSQIVNDFQKGDIAEGYSVSREKKESFPLTVTSAQKNPTAFYLCASSEQGGNTIYFGEGSWLTVV.

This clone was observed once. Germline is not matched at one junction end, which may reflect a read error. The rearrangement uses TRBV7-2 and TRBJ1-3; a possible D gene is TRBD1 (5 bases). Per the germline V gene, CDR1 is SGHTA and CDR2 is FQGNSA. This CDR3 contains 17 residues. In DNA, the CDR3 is TGTGCCAGCAGCTTAGATCACGGGGGTATTCTCTGGAAACACCATATATTT. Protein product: CASSLDHGGILWKHHIF.

DNA of the CDR3: TGTGCCAGCAGGCCGGGACAGGAAGGTGAAAAACTGTTTTTT. This encodes CASRPGQEGEKLFF. The chain uses TRBV2 and TRBJ1-4; 8 nucleotides align to TRBD1. After removal of 6 bases from V and 7 bases from J, the junction contained 7 bases not matched to a gene. Germline V lookup: CDR1 SNHLY, CDR2 FYNNEI. CDR3 length equals 14 residues.

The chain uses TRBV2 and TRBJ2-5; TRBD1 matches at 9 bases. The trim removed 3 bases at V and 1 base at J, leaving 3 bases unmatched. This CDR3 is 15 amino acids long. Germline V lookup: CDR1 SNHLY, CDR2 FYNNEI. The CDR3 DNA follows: TGTGCCAGCAGTGAGTGGGGACAGGGCCAAGAGACCCAGTACTTC. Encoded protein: CASSEWGQGQETQYF.

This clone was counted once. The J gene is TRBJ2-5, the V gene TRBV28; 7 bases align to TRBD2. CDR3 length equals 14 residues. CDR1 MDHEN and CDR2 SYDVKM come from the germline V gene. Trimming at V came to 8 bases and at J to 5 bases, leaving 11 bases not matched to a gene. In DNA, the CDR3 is TGTGCCAGCGTCCTGGCGGGAGAAGGGGAGACCCAGTACTTC. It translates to CASVLAGEGETQYF.

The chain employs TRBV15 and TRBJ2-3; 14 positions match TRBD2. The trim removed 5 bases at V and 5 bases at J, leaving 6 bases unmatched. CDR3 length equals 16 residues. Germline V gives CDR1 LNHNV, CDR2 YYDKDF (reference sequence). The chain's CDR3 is CATSGLAGGGIDTQYF. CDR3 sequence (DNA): TGTGCCACCAGCGGACTAGCGGGAGGTGGTATAGATACGCAGTATTTT.

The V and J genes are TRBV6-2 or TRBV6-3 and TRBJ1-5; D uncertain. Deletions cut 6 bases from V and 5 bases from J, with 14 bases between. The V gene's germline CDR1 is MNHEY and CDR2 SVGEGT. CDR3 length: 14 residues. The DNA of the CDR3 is TGTGCCAGCAGCCCCGGCAGTCCCTATCAGCCCCAGCATTTT. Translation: CASSPGSPYQPQHF.

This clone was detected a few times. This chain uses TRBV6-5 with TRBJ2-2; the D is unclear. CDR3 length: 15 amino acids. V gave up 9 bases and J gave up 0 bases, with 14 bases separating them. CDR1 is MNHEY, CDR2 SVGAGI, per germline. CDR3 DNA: TGTGCCAGTCAGCTTGGGCATGCGAACACCGGGGAGCTGTTTTTT. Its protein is CASQLGHANTGELFF.

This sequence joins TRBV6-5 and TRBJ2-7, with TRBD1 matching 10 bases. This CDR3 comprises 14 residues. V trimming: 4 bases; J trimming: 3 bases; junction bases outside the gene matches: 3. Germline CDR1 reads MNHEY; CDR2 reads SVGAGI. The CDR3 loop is CASSSRTGGYEQYF. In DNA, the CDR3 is TGTGCCAGCAGTTCTCGGACAGGGGGCTACGAGCAGTACTTC.

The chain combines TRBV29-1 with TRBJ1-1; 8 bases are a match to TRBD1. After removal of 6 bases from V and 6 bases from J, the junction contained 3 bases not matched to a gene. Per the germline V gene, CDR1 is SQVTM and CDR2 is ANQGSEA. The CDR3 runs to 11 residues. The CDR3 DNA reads TGCAGCGTCTGGACAGGGCCTGAAGCTTTCTTT. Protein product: CSVWTGPEAFF.

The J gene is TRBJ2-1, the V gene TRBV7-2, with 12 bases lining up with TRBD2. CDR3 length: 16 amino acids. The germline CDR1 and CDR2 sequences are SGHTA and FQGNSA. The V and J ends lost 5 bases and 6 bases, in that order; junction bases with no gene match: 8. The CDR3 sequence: CASSGILAGGPNEQFF. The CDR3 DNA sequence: TGTGCCAGCAGCGGAATCCTAGCGGGAGGGCCCAATGAGCAGTTCTTC. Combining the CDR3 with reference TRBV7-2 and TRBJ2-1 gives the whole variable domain GAGVSQSPSNKVTEKGKDVELRCDPISGHTALYWYRQSLGQGLEFLIYFQGNSAPDKSGLPSDRFSAERTGGSVSTLTIQRTQQEDSAVYLCASSGILAGGPNEQFFGPGTRLTVL.

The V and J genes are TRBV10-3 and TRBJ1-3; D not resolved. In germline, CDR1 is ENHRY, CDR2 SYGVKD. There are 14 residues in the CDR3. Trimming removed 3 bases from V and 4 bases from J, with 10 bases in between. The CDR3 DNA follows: TGTGCCATCAGTGACAGTCGGGGAGGAAACACCATATATTTT. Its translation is CAISDSRGGNTIYF.

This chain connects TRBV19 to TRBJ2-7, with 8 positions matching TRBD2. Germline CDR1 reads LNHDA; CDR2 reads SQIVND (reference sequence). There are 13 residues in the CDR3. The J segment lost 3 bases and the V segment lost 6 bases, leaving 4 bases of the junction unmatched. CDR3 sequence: CASSPSGYYEQYF. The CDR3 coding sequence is TGTGCCAGTAGCCCTAGCGGGTACTACGAGCAGTACTTC.

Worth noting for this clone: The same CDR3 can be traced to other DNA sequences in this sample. In DNA, the CDR3 is TGTGCCAGCTCACCACCTAGCACAGATACGCAGTATTTT. Protein sequence: CASSPPSTDTQYF. V usage is TRBV18 and J usage is TRBJ2-3; D is undetermined. V was trimmed by 0 bases and J by 0 bases, leaving 1 base between them. Per the germline V gene, CDR1 is KGHSH and CDR2 is LQKENI. The CDR3 loop spans 13 amino acids.